This T cell receptor (beta chain) was documented in a study of PD-L1 blockade in urothelial cancer. Study outcomes and limitations: A below-median TCR clonality in blood before treatment predicted better survival.

This clone appeared once. The antigen remains undetermined. This sample's time point: pretreatment peripheral blood. Synthetic TCR analog templates were added to each PCR reaction. TCRdb keeps only in-frame clones here, not all; method: immunoSEQ multiplex PCR. In the table there are about 50,000 clones, about 75% of which are singletons. V was pared by 8 bases and J by 3 bases, with 4 bases of the junction left unmatched. The germline CDR1 and CDR2 sequences are LNHDA and SQIVND (reference sequence). The CDR3 runs to 13 residues. The sequencing used PBMCs, collected around atezolizumab (anti-PD-L1) treatment. This receptor was taken from a man between 65 and 79 years old with urothelial cancer. The rearrangement links TRBV19 to TRBJ2-3, with TRBD2 matching over 8 bases. The CDR3 loop reads CASGTRGTDTQYF. The CDR3 DNA reads TGTGCCAGTGGGACTAGGGGAACAGATACGCAGTATTTT.